This TCR beta chain appears in the sequencing data of a study of response to subunit inactivated influenza vaccine. Overall study results and limits: That few new T cells are recruited by each seasonal influenza vaccination was the authors' suggestion.

This clonotype has only a few counts. Antigen specificity is unknown. The CDR3 has 16 amino acids. The V segment lost 4 bases and the J segment 2 bases; nucleotides outside the gene matches: 9. Germline V gene lookup returns CDR1 MNHEY and CDR2 SVGEGT. TCRdb redid the calling of the RT-PCR reads with MiXCR, one entry per CDR3 protein. The table records 500,000 to 600,000 distinct CDR3 sequences, approximately 10% of them present only once. Another study also made use of these data, one on T cells expressing NK-cell markers. That paper adds: As the method of synthesis, 5'RACE template switching with UMIs yielded TCR beta cDNA. Beta-chain profiling covered CD3+CD56+NKG2C+, CD3+CD56+NKG2C- and CD3+CD56-NKG2C+ sorted subsets. For about 6 donors, the dominant NKG2C+ clonotypes made up about 1.0-8% of their CD8+ T cells. Topping the CD3+CD56-NKG2C+ fraction as well were these clonotypes, in a handful of donors.

This rearrangement joins TRBV6-2 or TRBV6-3 to TRBJ2-7; 9 nucleotides line up with TRBD1. The receptor was derived from a man aged 45-65 years who received an inactivated influenza vaccine. The source material was PBMCs from blood, sampled on the day of vaccination. The CDR3 coding sequence is TGTGCCAGCAGTTCGGGACGGGACAGGGTAGCCTACGAGCAGTACTTC. Protein product: CASSSGRDRVAYEQYF.